One sample yielded the 8 T cell receptor beta chains listed below, sequenced in a study of radiation and T cells in renal cell carcinoma. Using immunoSEQ multiplex PCR, the repertoire was profiled, and TCRdb retains in-frame clones only, with some absent. The data show some 150,000 clones, with 70% to 90% seen just once and 15% to 20% held by the top ten. This sample's time point: blood 4 weeks post-SBRT, at nephrectomy. Treatment meaning: 15 Gy SBRT to primary tumor, nephrectomy 4 weeks later. Sequencing used blood, obtained from a patient whose treatment included radiotherapy and nephrectomy. Receptors originate from a woman in her fifties or sixties with renal cell carcinoma.

This clone has a handful of counts. The chain has TRBV6-1 and TRBJ2-3; D gene unclear. Per germline, CDR1 MNHNS and CDR2 SASEGT. The V end lost 4 bases, the J end lost 0 bases, and 14 bases lay between the germline ends. The CDR3 runs to 16 residues. The CDR3 protein is CASSVNRGASTDTQYF. CDR3 in DNA: TGTGCCAGCAGTGTGAATCGCGGAGCCAGCACAGATACGCAGTATTTT.

This chain connects TRBV19 to TRBJ1-1; 9 nucleotides line up with TRBD1. Trimming removed 5 bases from V and 5 bases from J; junction bases left unmatched: 6. Germline assignment: CDR1 LNHDA and CDR2 SQIVND (reference sequence). The length of the CDR3 is 14 residues. CDR3 in amino acids: CASSLQGANTEAFF. The CDR3 region has the DNA TGTGCCAGTAGTTTACAGGGGGCTAATACTGAAGCTTTCTTT.

The chain combines TRBV10-1 with TRBJ2-3, with D perhaps TRBD2 (5 bases). Per germline, CDR1 WNHNN and CDR2 SYGVQD (reference sequence). Trimming took 2 bases from V and 0 from J, leaving 15 bases between them. The CDR3 has 17 residues. The CDR3 spells CASSEEGLAPSTDTQYF. Written as DNA, the CDR3 is TGCGCCAGCAGTGAGGAAGGGCTAGCCCCAAGCACAGATACGCAGTATTTT.

In the case of this clone: One end of the junction varies from germline; a read error may be responsible. V and J are TRBV28 and TRBJ2-7; D unclear. This CDR3 comprises 10 residues. Germline V lookup: CDR1 MDHEN, CDR2 SYDVKM. CDR3 loop: CASSSYQQYF. DNA for the CDR3: TGTGCCAGCAGCTCCTACCAGCAGTACTTC.

A word on this clone: One end of the junction does not line up with germline, which may come from a read error. The chain combines TRBV10-3 with TRBJ2-1; perhaps TRBD2 as D (6 bases). The germline gives CDR1 ENHRY, CDR2 SYGVKD. The CDR3 length is 13 residues. The CDR3 DNA reads as TGTGCCATCAGTGAGGCGGACTACCATGAGCAGTTCTTC. Its translation is CAISEADYHEQFF.

This clone was counted only a few times. The gene calls are TRBV10-2 and TRBJ2-7; D is perhaps TRBD2 (5 bases). V dropped 4 bases and J dropped 6 bases, with 10 bases sitting between them. Germline CDR1 WSHSY, CDR2 SAAADI. The length of the CDR3 is 12 residues. The CDR3 spells CASSGASFEQYF. For the CDR3, the DNA is TGCGCCAGCAGTGGGGCTAGCTTCGAGCAGTACTTC.

The J gene is TRBJ2-7, the V gene TRBV9; D might be TRBD2 (7 bases). The CDR3 is 16 residues long. Germline assignment: CDR1 SGDLS and CDR2 YYNGEE. Between the trimmed V and J ends, which lost 3 bases and 5 bases, there was a span of 21 bases. Here the CDR3 DNA reads TGTGCCAGCAGCGCCCGCTCTAGCGGAGAGGGGGACGAGCAGTACTTC. Its translation is CASSARSSGEGDEQYF.

CDR3 sequence: CASSQDPVWTGELFF. The CDR3 DNA reads TGCGCCAGCAGCCAAGATCCCGTGTGGACCGGGGAGCTGTTTTTT. The chain combines TRBV4-3 with TRBJ2-2; D call uncertain. Looked up from germline, CDR1 is LGHNA and CDR2 is YSLEER. The CDR3 contains 15 residues. V lost 0 bases to trimming and J lost 5 bases, with 10 bases between them.